This TCR beta chain was recovered during a study of blood T cells in healthy people across ages. Isolated per sample were at least 6 million PBMCs. A sample-barcoded 5' primer and a J-beta primer mix were used in a second PCR of roughly 6 to 12 cycles. TCRdb recomputed calls from the 5' RACE reads with MiXCR, one row per CDR3 protein. The sample lists about 1.4 million distinct CDR3 sequences; around 59% were seen once. This clonotype was seen only a few times. Its antigen is not identified. The study, taken as a whole, reports: Older age coincided with a roughly linear decline in TCR beta diversity per million T cells. Without sorted subsets, naive and antigen-experienced compartments could not be conclusively compared.

This CDR3 is 13 amino acids long. From germline, CDR1 is MGHDK and CDR2 SYGVNS. The specimen sequenced was blood. The sequence was collected from a man younger than 30 in good health. The rearrangement uses TRBV25-1 and TRBJ2-4, with TRBD1 as a possible D gene (6 bases). The better agreement between TRBJ2-7 and the DNA end casts doubt on the J call. The CDR3 protein is CASSEYIGGEQYF. CDR3 coding DNA: TGTGCCAGCAGTGAATATATAGGGGGCGAGCAGTACTTC.